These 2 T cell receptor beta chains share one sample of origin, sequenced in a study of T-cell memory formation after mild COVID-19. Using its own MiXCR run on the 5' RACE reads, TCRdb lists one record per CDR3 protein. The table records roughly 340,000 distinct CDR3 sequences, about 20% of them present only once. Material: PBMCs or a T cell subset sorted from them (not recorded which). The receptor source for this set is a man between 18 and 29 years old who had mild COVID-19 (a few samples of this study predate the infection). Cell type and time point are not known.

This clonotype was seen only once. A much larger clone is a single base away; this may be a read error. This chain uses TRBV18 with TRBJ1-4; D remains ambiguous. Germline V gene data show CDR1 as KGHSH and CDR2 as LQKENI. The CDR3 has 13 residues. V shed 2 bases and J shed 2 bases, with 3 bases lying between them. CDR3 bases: TGTGCCAGCTCACCAAACACTAATGAAAAACTGTTTTTT. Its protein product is CASSPNTNEKLFF.

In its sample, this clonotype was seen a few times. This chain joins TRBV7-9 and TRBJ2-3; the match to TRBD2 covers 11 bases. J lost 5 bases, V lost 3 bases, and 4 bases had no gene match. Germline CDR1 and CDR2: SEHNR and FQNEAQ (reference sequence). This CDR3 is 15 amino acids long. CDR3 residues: CASSLNSGGGDTQYF. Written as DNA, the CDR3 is TGTGCCAGCAGCTTGAATAGCGGGGGGGGAGATACGCAGTATTTT. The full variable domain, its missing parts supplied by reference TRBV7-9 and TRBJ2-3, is DTGVSQNPRHKITKRGQNVTFRCDPISEHNRLYWYRQTLGQGPEFLTYFQNEAQLEKSRLLSDRFSAERPKGSFSTLEIQRTEQGDSAMYLCASSLNSGGGDTQYFGPGTRLTVL.